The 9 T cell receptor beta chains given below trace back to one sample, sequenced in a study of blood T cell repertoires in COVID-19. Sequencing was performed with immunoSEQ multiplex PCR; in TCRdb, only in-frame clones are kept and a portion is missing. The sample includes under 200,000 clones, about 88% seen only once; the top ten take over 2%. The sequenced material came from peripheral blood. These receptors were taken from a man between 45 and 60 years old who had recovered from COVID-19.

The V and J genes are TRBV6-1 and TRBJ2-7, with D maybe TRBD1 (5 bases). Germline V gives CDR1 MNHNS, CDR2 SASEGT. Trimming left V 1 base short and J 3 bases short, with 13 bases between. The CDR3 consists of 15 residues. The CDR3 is CASSEVAQGDYEQYF. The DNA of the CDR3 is TGTGCCAGCAGTGAAGTGGCCCAGGGTGACTACGAGCAGTACTTC.

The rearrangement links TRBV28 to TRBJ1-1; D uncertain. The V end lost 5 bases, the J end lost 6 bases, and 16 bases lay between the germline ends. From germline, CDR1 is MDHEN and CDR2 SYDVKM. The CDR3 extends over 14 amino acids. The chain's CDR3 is CASSPHQMPPEAFF. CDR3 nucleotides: TGTGCCAGCAGTCCCCACCAGATGCCCCCTGAAGCTTTCTTT.

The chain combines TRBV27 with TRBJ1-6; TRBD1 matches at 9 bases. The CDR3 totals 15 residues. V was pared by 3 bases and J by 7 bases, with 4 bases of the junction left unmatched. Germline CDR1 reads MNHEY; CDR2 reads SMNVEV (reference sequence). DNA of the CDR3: TGTGCCAGCAGTTTGAGGGACAGGGTCAATTCACCCCTCCACTTT. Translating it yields CASSLRDRVNSPLHF.

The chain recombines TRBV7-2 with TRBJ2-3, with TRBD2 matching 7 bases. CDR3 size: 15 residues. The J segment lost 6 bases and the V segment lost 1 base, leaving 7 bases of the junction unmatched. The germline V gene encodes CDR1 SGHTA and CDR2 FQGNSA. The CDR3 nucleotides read TGTGCCAGCAGCTTAGGGAGCGGGACGGGTGATACGCAGTATTTT. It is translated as CASSLGSGTGDTQYF.

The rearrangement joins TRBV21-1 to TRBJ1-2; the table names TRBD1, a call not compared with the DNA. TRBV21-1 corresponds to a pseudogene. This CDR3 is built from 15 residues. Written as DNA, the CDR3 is TGTGCCAGCAGCCCCGACAGGGGGCAGGGGCATGGCTACACCTTC. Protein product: CASSPDRGQGHGYTF.

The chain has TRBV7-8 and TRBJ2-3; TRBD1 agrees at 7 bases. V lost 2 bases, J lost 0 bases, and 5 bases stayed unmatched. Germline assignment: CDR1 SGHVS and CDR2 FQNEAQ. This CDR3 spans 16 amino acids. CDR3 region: CASSLWWDSSTDTQYF. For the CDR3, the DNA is TGTGCCAGCAGCTTATGGTGGGACAGTAGCACAGATACGCAGTATTTT. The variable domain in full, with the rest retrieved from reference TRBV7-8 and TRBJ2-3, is GAGVSQSPRYKVAKRGQDVALRCDPISGHVSLFWYQQALGQGPEFLTYFQNEAQLDKSGLPSDRFFAERPEGSVSTLKIQRTQQEDSAVYLCASSLWWDSSTDTQYFGPGTRLTVL.

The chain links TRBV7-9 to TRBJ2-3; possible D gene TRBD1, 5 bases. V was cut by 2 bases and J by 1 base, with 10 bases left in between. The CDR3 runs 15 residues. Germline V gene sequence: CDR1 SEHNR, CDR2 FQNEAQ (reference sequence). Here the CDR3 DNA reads TGTGCCAGCAGCTTAAGGGGATCCGGCACAGATACGCAGTATTTT. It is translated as CASSLRGSGTDTQYF. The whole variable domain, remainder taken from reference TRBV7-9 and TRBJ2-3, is DTGVSQNPRHKITKRGQNVTFRCDPISEHNRLYWYRQTLGQGPEFLTYFQNEAQLEKSRLLSDRFSAERPKGSFSTLEIQRTEQGDSAMYLCASSLRGSGTDTQYFGPGTRLTVL.

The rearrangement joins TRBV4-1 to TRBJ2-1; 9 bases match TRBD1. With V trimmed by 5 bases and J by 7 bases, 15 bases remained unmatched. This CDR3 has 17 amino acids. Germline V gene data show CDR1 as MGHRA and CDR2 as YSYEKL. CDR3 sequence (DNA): TGCGCCAGCAGCTACTCCCGTGGGACAGGGCCGGGGAATGAGCAGTTCTTC. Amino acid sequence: CASSYSRGTGPGNEQFF.

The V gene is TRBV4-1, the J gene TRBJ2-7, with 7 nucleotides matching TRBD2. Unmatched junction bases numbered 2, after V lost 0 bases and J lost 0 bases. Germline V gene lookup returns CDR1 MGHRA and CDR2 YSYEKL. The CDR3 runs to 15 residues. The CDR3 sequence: CASSQERESSYEQYF. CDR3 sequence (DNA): TGCGCCAGCAGCCAAGAGCGGGAGAGCTCCTACGAGCAGTACTTC.